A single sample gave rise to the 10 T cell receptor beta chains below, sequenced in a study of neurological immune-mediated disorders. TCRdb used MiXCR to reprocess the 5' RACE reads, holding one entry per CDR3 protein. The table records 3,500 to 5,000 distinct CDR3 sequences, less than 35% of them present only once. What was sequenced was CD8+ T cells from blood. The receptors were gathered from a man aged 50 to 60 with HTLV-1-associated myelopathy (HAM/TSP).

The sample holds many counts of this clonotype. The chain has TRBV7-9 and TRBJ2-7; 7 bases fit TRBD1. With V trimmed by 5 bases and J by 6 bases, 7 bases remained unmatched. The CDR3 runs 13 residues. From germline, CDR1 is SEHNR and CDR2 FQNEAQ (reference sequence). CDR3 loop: CASSPDRVVEQYF. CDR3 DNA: TGTGCCAGCAGCCCAGACAGGGTAGTCGAGCAGTACTTC.

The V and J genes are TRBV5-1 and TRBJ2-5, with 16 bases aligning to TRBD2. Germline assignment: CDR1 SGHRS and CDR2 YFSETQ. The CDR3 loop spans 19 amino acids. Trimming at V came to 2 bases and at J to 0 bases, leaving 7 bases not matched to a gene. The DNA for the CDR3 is TGCGCCAGCAGCTTATCCGGGACTAGCGGGGGGGTGTACCAAGAGACCCAGTACTTC. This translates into CASSLSGTSGGVYQETQYF.

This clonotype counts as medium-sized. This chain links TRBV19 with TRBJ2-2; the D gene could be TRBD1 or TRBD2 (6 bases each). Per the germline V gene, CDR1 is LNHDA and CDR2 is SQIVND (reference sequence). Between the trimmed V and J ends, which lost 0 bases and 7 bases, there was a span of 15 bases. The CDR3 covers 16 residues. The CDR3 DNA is TGTGCCAGTAGTATAGATCATGGGGGGCCGGACGGGGAGCTGTTTTTT. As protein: CASSIDHGGPDGELFF.

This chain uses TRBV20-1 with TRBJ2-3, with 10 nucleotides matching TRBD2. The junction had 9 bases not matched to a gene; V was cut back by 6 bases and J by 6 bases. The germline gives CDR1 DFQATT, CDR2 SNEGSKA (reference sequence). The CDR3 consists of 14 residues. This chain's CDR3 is CSARPGLARDTQYF. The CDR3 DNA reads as TGCAGTGCCAGACCGGGACTAGCGCGTGATACGCAGTATTTT.

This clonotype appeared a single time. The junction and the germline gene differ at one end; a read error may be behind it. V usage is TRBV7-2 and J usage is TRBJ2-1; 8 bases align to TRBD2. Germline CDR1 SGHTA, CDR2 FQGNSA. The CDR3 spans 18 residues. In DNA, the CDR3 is TGTGACAGCAGCTTCTACTTTTGGGGGCGGGGGGCTTACAATGAGCAGTTCTTC. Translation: CDSSFYFWGRGAYNEQFF.

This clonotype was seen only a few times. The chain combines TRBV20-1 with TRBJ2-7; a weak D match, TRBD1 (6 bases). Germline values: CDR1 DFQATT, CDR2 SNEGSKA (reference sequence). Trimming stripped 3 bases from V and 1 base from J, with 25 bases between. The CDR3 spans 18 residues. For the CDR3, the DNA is TGCAGTGCTAGGGGCTCCAGGTTGGACAGCTTTAGGTCCTACGAGCAGTACTTC. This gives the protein CSARGSRLDSFRSYEQYF.

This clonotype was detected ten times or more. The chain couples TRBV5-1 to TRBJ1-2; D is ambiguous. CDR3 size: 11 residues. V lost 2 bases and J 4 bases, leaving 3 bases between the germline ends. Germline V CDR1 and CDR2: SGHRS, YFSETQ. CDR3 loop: CASSFGYGYTF. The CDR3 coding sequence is TGCGCCAGCAGCTTTGGCTATGGCTACACCTTC.

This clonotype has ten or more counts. CDR3 bases: TGCAGTGCTAGAGAAAGGTCCGTATCCTACGAGCAGTACTTC. Amino acids: CSARERSVSYEQYF. The chain carries TRBV20-1 and TRBJ2-7, with D uncertain. The germline V and J ends were trimmed by 0 bases and 1 base, with 10 bases remaining between them. The germline CDR1 and CDR2 sequences are DFQATT and SNEGSKA (reference sequence). The CDR3 has 14 residues.

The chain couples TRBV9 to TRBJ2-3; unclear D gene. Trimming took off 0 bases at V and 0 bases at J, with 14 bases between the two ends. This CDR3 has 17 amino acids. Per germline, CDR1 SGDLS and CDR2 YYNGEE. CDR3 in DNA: TGTGCCAGCAGCGTAGCTTTTGGAGACTTTAGCACAGATACGCAGTATTTT. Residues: CASSVAFGDFSTDTQYF.

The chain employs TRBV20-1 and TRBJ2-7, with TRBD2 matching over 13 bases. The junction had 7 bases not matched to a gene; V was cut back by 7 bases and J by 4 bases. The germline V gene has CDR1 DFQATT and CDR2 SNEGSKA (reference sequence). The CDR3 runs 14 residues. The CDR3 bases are TGCAGTGATCGGACTAGCGGGAGAGGGTACGAGCAGTACTTC. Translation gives CSDRTSGRGYEQYF.